These 13 T cell receptor beta chains were sequenced from one sample in a study of blood T cell repertoires in COVID-19. TCRdb keeps only in-frame clones here, not all; method: immunoSEQ multiplex PCR. The data show 300,000 to 400,000 clones, 70% to 90% seen once. The sequenced sample was PBMCs or T cells enriched from blood (not recorded which). The receptors originated from a woman aged 40 to 50 with acute COVID-19.

The chain recombines TRBV12-3 or TRBV12-4 with TRBJ1-1, with D possibly being TRBD1 (6 bases). This CDR3 region has 13 residues. V lost 5 bases to trimming and J lost 6 bases, with 13 bases between them. In nucleotides, the CDR3 is TGTGCCAGCAGTCCTACAGGGTTGGCTGAAGCTTTCTTT. Translation gives CASSPTGLAEAFF.

The CDR3 DNA follows: TGTGCCAGCAGCGGGCTAGCGGGAATAGGGGAGCTGTTTTTT. Its protein is CASSGLAGIGELFF. This sequence joins TRBV7-8 and TRBJ2-2; TRBD2 matches at 9 bases. In germline, CDR1 is SGHVS, CDR2 FQNEAQ. This CDR3 contains 14 residues. V shed 5 bases, J shed 8 bases, and the junction held 6 bases outside the gene matches.

The V call is TRBV7-9, the J call TRBJ1-1; D possibly corresponds to TRBD1 (6 bases). The CDR3 contains 12 residues. Looked up from germline, CDR1 is SEHNR and CDR2 is FQNEAQ (reference sequence). The V gene lost 6 bases and the J gene lost 10 bases, with 15 bases spanning the gap. Here the CDR3 reads CASRTGGGGAFF. The DNA of the CDR3 is TGTGCCAGCAGGACTGGGGGAGGGGGAGCTTTCTTT.

The V call is TRBV2, the J call TRBJ1-6; the D is unclear. Germline values: CDR1 SNHLY, CDR2 FYNNEI. The CDR3 loop spans 13 amino acids. The V gene lost 3 bases and the J gene lost 7 bases, with 7 bases spanning the gap. The CDR3 loop reads CASSEAVNSPLHF. Written as DNA, the CDR3 is TGTGCCAGCAGTGAGGCGGTGAATTCACCCCTCCACTTT. The entire variable domain, with the rest obtained from reference TRBV2 and TRBJ1-6, is as follows: EPEVTQTPSHQVTQMGQEVILRCVPISNHLYFYWYRQILGQKVEFLVSFYNNEISEKSEIFDDQFSVERPDGSNFTLKIRSTKLEDSAMYFCASSEAVNSPLHFGNGTRLTVT.

The V and J genes are TRBV5-1 and TRBJ2-5, with TRBD1 matching over 9 bases. V gave up 0 bases and J gave up 5 bases; unmatched junction bases: 5. Germline lookup yields CDR1 SGHRS and CDR2 YFSETQ. The CDR3 is made up of 15 amino acids. The CDR3, as DNA: TGCGCCAGCAGCTTGGGGACAGGGGTCTGGGAGACCCAGTACTTC. Protein sequence: CASSLGTGVWETQYF.

The CDR3 sequence is CASGGGWSNQPQHF. DNA for the CDR3: TGTGCCAGCGGGGGGGGCTGGAGCAATCAGCCCCAGCATTTT. The chain links TRBV9 to TRBJ1-5, with D possibly TRBD1 on 6 matching bases. V was clipped by 7 bases and J by 1 base, with 12 bases between them. CDR1 and CDR2 (germline): SGDLS, YYNGEE. The CDR3 sequence is 14 residues long.

The chain joins TRBV6-2 or TRBV6-3 to TRBJ1-5; TRBD1 aligns across 7 bases. The CDR3 loop spans 14 amino acids. V lost 5 bases and J lost 4; bases outside the gene matches: 5. Germline V lookup: CDR1 MNHEY, CDR2 SVGEGT. This CDR3 reads CASSGGDRNQPQHF. The CDR3 nucleotides are TGTGCCAGCAGTGGCGGGGACAGAAATCAGCCCCAGCATTTT.

Concerning this clone: The sample carries other DNA sequences with the same CDR3. V and J are TRBV5-1 and TRBJ1-2; 9 bases map to TRBD1. CDR1 is SGHRS, CDR2 YFSETQ, per germline. There are 13 residues in the CDR3. With V trimmed by 0 bases and J by 8 bases, 2 bases remained unmatched. CDR3 in DNA: TGCGCCAGCAGCTTGGGGACAGGGGAAGGCTACACCTTC. Translation gives CASSLGTGEGYTF.

J is TRBJ1-5 and V is TRBV3-1 (or the pseudogene TRBV3-2), with no clear D. V lost 0 bases and J 4 bases, leaving 10 bases between the germline ends. There are 15 residues in the CDR3. Per germline, CDR1 LGHDT and CDR2 YNNKEL (reference sequence). The CDR3 DNA reads as TGTGCCAGCAGCCAAGATACCGGTTATAATCAGCCCCAGCATTTT. Translation: CASSQDTGYNQPQHF.

The chain employs TRBV28 and TRBJ1-4; D gene unclear. Trimming shortened V by 2 bases and J by 5 bases, and 9 bases separated the two germline ends. The CDR3 length is 14 residues. Germline-derived CDR1 and CDR2 are MDHEN and SYDVKM. As DNA, the CDR3 is TGTGCCAGCAGTTTACAGGTGACGAATGAAAAACTGTTTTTT. Residues: CASSLQVTNEKLFF.

This clone has only a few counts. The chain is built from TRBV5-1 and TRBJ1-5; maybe TRBD1 (5 bases). V lost 4 bases and J 2 bases, leaving 7 bases between the germline ends. CDR1 and CDR2 from the germline V gene are SGHRS and YFSETQ. This CDR3 has 13 residues. As DNA, the CDR3 is TGCGCCAGCAGCCCGGGGGGCAATCAGCCCCAGCATTTT. This sequence encodes CASSPGGNQPQHF.

The chain recombines TRBV28 with TRBJ1-3; TRBD1 matches at 10 bases. V shed 2 bases and J 4 bases; nucleotides not matched to a gene: 8. CDR1 MDHEN and CDR2 SYDVKM come from the germline V gene. CDR3 length: 17 amino acids. The CDR3 here is CASSLGFRTGGGNTIYF. The CDR3 DNA reads as TGTGCCAGCAGTTTAGGTTTCCGGACAGGGGGAGGAAACACCATATATTTT. Supplemented by reference TRBV28 and TRBJ1-3, the full variable domain reads DVKVTQSSRYLVKRTGEKVFLECVQDMDHENMFWYRQDPGLGLRLIYFSYDVKMKEKGDIPEGYSVSREKKERFSLILESASTNQTSMYLCASSLGFRTGGGNTIYFGEGSWLTVV.

The J gene is TRBJ1-6, the V gene TRBV9; 10 bases map to TRBD1. V shed 0 bases and J 9 bases; nucleotides not matched to a gene: 0. In germline, CDR1 is SGDLS, CDR2 YYNGEE. The CDR3 sequence is 14 residues long. The CDR3: CASSVGTGGSPLHF. CDR3 DNA: TGTGCCAGCAGCGTAGGGACAGGGGGTTCACCCCTCCACTTT.